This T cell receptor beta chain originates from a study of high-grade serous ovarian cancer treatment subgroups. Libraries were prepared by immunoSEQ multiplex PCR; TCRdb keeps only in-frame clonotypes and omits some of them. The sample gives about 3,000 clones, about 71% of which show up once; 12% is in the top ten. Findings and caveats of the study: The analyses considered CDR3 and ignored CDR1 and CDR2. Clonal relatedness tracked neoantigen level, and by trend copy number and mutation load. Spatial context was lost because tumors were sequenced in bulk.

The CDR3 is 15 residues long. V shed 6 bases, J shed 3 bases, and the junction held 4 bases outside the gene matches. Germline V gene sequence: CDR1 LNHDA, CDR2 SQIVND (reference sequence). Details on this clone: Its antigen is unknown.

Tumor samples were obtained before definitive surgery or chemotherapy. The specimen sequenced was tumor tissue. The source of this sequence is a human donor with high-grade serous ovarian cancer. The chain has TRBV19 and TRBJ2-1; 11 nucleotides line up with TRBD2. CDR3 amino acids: CASSQTSGDYNEQFF. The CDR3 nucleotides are TGTGCCAGTAGCCAGACTAGCGGGGACTACAATGAGCAGTTCTTC.